This entry describes one T cell receptor (beta chain). Its specificity is not known. TCRdb keeps only in-frame clones here, not all; method: immunoSEQ multiplex PCR. The data show about 51,000 clones, roughly 84% seen once. The data belong to a study of OX40 agonist ivuxolimab in advanced cancers. Points from the study as a whole: Partial responders treated at 0.1-3.0 mg/kg exhibited clonal expansion among the lowest measured.

Germline V gene data show CDR1 as SNHLY and CDR2 as FYNNEI. V lost 2 bases and J lost 5, with 17 bases in between. CDR3 length: 16 amino acids. The V and J genes are TRBV2 and TRBJ2-3; D may be TRBD2 (7 bases). The sequences come from CD4+ or CD8+ T cells sorted from blood, collected in a trial of the OX40 agonist ivuxolimab. This TCR derives from an adult with an advanced solid tumor such as melanoma, head and neck, liver or kidney cancer. CDR3 sequence (DNA): TGTGCCAGCAGTGAACGCGGGCGGGGGCTGGGAGATACGCAGTATTTT. Protein product: CASSERGRGLGDTQYF. The variable domain in full, completed from reference TRBV2 and TRBJ2-3, reads EPEVTQTPSHQVTQMGQEVILRCVPISNHLYFYWYRQILGQKVEFLVSFYNNEISEKSEIFDDQFSVERPDGSNFTLKIRSTKLEDSAMYFCASSERGRGLGDTQYFGPGTRLTVL.